These T cell receptor beta chains were read from a single sample in a study of T cell repertoires in cytomegalovirus infection. No cognate antigen is known for these TCRs. TCRdb reprocessed the reads with MiXCR, giving one entry per CDR3 protein. This table has a few hundred thousand distinct CDR3 sequences, around a third appearing once. The input for sequencing was cultured PBMCs, taken from culture after CMV antigen stimulation. These receptors were collected from a human donor in good health (CMV status not recorded). Some clones in this sample may be carry-over from other donors' samples. The CDR3 runs from the conserved cysteine through the conserved F or W. D genes are given only for firm matches. Not all rows give a size; the values are once, few, many and, for expanded clones, a class.

>.|TRBD2|TRBJ2-3|TRBV19|17
CASSDPPKSGRTDTQYF
TGTGCCAGTAGTGATCCCCCAAAGAGCGGGAGGACAGATACGCAGTATTTT
>few|TRBD2|TRBJ2-1|TRBV9|17
CASSVGTSGSFDNEQFF
TGTGCCAGCAGCGTCGGGACTAGCGGGAGTTTCGACAATGAGCAGTTCTTC
>many|TRBD2|TRBJ2-1|TRBV6-2/TRBV6-3|14
CASSILAGVNEQFF
TGTGCCAGCAGTATACTAGCGGGAGTCAATGAGCAGTTCTTC
>few|TRBD1|TRBJ2-6|TRBV7-9|19
CASSLWSDRETSGANVLTF
TGTGCCAGCAGCTTATGGTCAGACAGGGAAACCTCTGGGGCCAACGTCCTGACTTTC
>few|TRBD2|TRBJ2-7|TRBV12-3/TRBV12-4|14
CASSLGREFHEQYF
TGTGCCAGCAGTCTAGGGCGGGAGTTCCACGAGCAGTACTTC
>.|.|TRBJ1-1|TRBV5-4|12
CASSLAPGEAFF
TGTGCCAGCAGTCTTGCCCCGGGAGAAGCTTTCTTT
>.|.|TRBJ1-5|TRBV20-1|13
CSVQTNSNQPQHF
TGCAGTGTTCAGACGAATAGCAATCAGCCCCAGCATTTT
>.|TRBD1|TRBJ1-2|TRBV28|17
CASSLSAGGPPQRSYTF
TGTGCCAGCAGTTTATCGGCAGGGGGCCCCCCTCAGAGGAGCTACACCTTC
>few|TRBD1|TRBJ2-3|TRBV12-3/TRBV12-4|15
CASSPDRVSTDTQYF
TGTGCCAGCAGCCCGGACAGGGTCTCCACAGATACGCAGTATTTT
>.|.|TRBJ2-5|TRBV9|15
CASSASNSYQETQYF
TGTGCCAGCAGCGCCTCAAACAGCTACCAAGAGACCCAGTACTTC
>.|.|TRBJ1-2|TRBV29-1|13
CSVEFRQGKGYTF
TGCAGCGTTGAATTCCGCCAGGGGAAGGGCTACACCTTC
>few|.|TRBJ2-6|TRBV7-9|18
CASSDAGIPFSGANVLTF
TGTGCCAGCAGCGACGCAGGCATTCCCTTCTCTGGGGCCAACGTCCTGACTTTC
>.|.|TRBJ2-1|TRBV7-2|13
CASSLYDSHEQFF
TGTGCCAGCAGCTTATATGACAGTCATGAGCAGTTCTTC
>many|TRBD1|TRBJ2-7|TRBV7-2|14
CASSLWDSSYEQYF
TGTGCCAGCAGCCTATGGGACAGCTCCTACGAGCAGTACTTC
>few|.|TRBJ1-1|TRBV7-2|11
CASSFSTPPSF
TGTGCCAGCAGCTTTTCAACTCCACCCTCCTTT
>.|.|TRBJ2-5|TRBV29-1|13
CSVDSGNQETQYF
TGCAGCGTTGATTCGGGGAACCAAGAGACCCAGTACTTC
>.|.|TRBJ2-1|TRBV11-2|13
CASSPPGGYEQFF
TGTGCCAGCAGCCCCCCTGGGGGTTATGAGCAGTTCTTC
>.|TRBD1|TRBJ2-1|TRBV6-5|14
CASSYYRGTNEQFF
TGTGCCAGCAGTTATTACAGGGGGACCAATGAGCAGTTCTTC
>.|.|TRBJ2-7|TRBV6-1|16
CASSVRFQTETYEQYF
TGTGCCAGCAGTGTCCGATTTCAGACAGAGACGTACGAGCAGTACTTC
>few|.|TRBJ2-2|TRBV7-8|15
CASSPRGFNTGELFF
TGTGCCAGCAGCCCCCGGGGGTTCAACACCGGGGAGCTGTTTTTT
>.|TRBD1|TRBJ1-2|TRBV7-8|15
CASSQPGQGIYGYTF
TGTGCCAGCAGTCAACCGGGACAGGGCATCTATGGCTACACCTTC
>once|.|TRBJ2-3|TRBV20-1|13
CSARDRATGTQYF
TGCAGTGCTAGAGATCGGGCGACGGGAACGCAGTATTTT
>.|TRBD1|TRBJ2-7|TRBV20-1|14
CSARTGRSSYEQYF
TGCAGTGCCAGGACAGGGCGCAGCTCCTACGAGCAGTACTTC
>few|.|TRBJ1-6|TRBV7-2|14
CASSQGERSSPLHF
TGTGCCAGCAGCCAAGGGGAACGTAGTTCACCCCTCCACTTT
>many|TRBD1|TRBJ2-1|TRBV12-5|15
CASGLGTGPYNEQFF
TGTGCTAGTGGTTTGGGGACAGGGCCGTACAATGAGCAGTTCTTC
>.|.|TRBJ1-5|TRBV7-9|17
CASSTGSQSTDNQPQHF
TGTGCCAGCAGCACTGGGTCTCAATCTACTGATAATCAGCCCCAGCATTTT
>once|TRBD1|TRBJ1-5|TRBV6-6|14
CASSYGQGLQPQHF
TGTGCCAGCAGTTACGGACAGGGTTTACAGCCCCAGCATTTT
>.|TRBD2|TRBJ2-2|TRBV11-2|19
CASSLIRTSGRARIGELFF
TGTGCCAGCAGCTTAATCCGGACTAGCGGGAGGGCCCGAATCGGGGAGCTGTTTTTT
>few|.|TRBJ1-1|TRBV4-3|16
CASSQDAPGPNTEAFF
TGCGCCAGCAGCCAAGATGCCCCAGGGCCGAACACTGAAGCTTTCTTT
>many|.|TRBJ1-3|TRBV7-9|19
CASSLAPGSVVFFGNTIYF
TGTGCCAGCAGCTTAGCGCCGGGCAGCGTTGTTTTCTTCGGAAACACCATATATTTT
>few|.|TRBJ2-2|TRBV28|16
CASSAGLVADTGELFF
TGTGCCAGCAGTGCTGGGCTAGTTGCCGACACCGGGGAGCTGTTTTTT
>.|TRBD2|TRBJ2-7|TRBV6-1|20
CASSRRVALGIAGIVREQYF
TGTGCCAGCAGCCGAAGGGTGGCGCTGGGAATAGCGGGAATAGTTCGCGAGCAGTACTTC
>many|.|TRBJ1-1|TRBV6-2/TRBV6-3|12
CASSELRREAFF
TGTGCCAGCAGTGAACTCCGTCGTGAAGCTTTCTTT
>few|TRBD2|TRBJ2-1|TRBV6-2/TRBV6-3|17
CASSQRLAGENYNEQFF
TGTGCCAGCAGTCAACGTCTAGCGGGGGAAAATTACAATGAGCAGTTCTTC
>.|.|TRBJ2-3|TRBV12-3/TRBV12-4|12
CASSMMPDTQYF
TGTGCCAGCAGCATGATGCCAGATACGCAGTATTTT
>many|.|TRBJ2-3|TRBV24-1|14
CATTPGGAVDTQYF
TGTGCCACCACCCCTGGAGGGGCCGTAGATACGCAGTATTTT
>.|.|TRBJ2-7|TRBV20-1|10
CSARVGEQYF
TGCAGTGCTAGGGTGGGCGAGCAGTACTTC
>.|.|TRBJ2-7|TRBV3-1|16
CASSQGGSTGSYEQYF
TGTGCCAGCAGCCAAGGGGGCTCAACTGGGTCTTACGAGCAGTACTTC
>many|.|TRBJ1-1|TRBV7-2|12
CASSFFGQEAFF
TGTGCCAGCAGCTTCTTCGGACAGGAAGCTTTCTTT
>.|TRBD2|TRBJ2-3|TRBV4-3|16
CASSQETSGIGDTQYF
TGCGCCAGCAGCCAAGAGACTAGCGGGATCGGGGATACGCAGTATTTT
>.|.|TRBJ2-6|TRBV12-3/TRBV12-4|16
CASSLTGNSGANVLTF
TGTGCCAGCAGTCTTACAGGGAACTCTGGGGCCAACGTCCTGACTTTC
>few|TRBD2|TRBJ2-3|TRBV12-3/TRBV12-4|15
CASSLKGRGEDTQYF
TGTGCCAGCAGTTTAAAGGGACGGGGGGAAGATACGCAGTATTTT
>.|TRBD1|TRBJ1-2|TRBV10-3|15
CAISEGKQGMNGYTF
TGTGCCATCAGTGAGGGTAAACAGGGGATGAATGGCTACACCTTC
>.|TRBD2|TRBJ2-3|TRBV29-1|14
CSVRRGVNTDTQYF
TGCAGCGTTCGGCGGGGGGTGAACACAGATACGCAGTATTTT
>.|.|TRBJ1-5|TRBV6-4|13
CASSDSGNQPQHF
TGTGCCAGCAGTGACTCAGGGAATCAGCCCCAGCATTTT
>once|.|TRBJ1-1|TRBV4-1|12
CASSTMNTEAFF
TGCGCCAGCAGCACAATGAACACTGAAGCTTTCTTT
>.|TRBD2|TRBJ2-1|TRBV10-3|15
CAIRRTSGRGNEQFF
TGTGCCATCAGGAGGACTAGCGGGAGAGGGAATGAGCAGTTCTTC
>.|.|TRBJ2-3|TRBV6-2/TRBV6-3|14
CASSPPPMADTQYF
TGTGCCAGCAGTCCTCCCCCGATGGCAGATACGCAGTATTTT
>few|.|TRBJ1-2|TRBV7-2|15
CASSPSGPLSGGYTF
TGTGCCAGCAGCCCCAGTGGGCCCCTATCCGGTGGCTACACCTTC
>many|.|TRBJ2-2|TRBV4-3|17
CASSQDENSGYTGELFF
TGCGCCAGCAGCCAAGATGAGAATAGCGGCTACACCGGGGAGCTGTTTTTT
>.|TRBD1|TRBJ1-5|TRBV12-3/TRBV12-4|15
CASRPGQGWEQPQHF
TGTGCCAGCAGACCGGGACAGGGGTGGGAACAGCCCCAGCATTTT
>.|TRBD1|TRBJ2-6|TRBV7-2|16
CASSPGTGAGANVLTF
TGTGCCAGCAGTCCCGGGACAGGGGCTGGGGCCAACGTCCTGACTTTC
>.|.|TRBJ2-2|TRBV7-2|16
CASSLDWGQLTGELFF
TGTGCCAGCAGCCTAGACTGGGGGCAGCTCACCGGGGAGCTGTTTTTT
>.|TRBD1|TRBJ2-4|TRBV6-2/TRBV6-3|17
CASSEDRGKLAKNIQYF
TGTGCCAGCAGTGAGGACAGGGGCAAACTAGCCAAAAACATTCAGTACTTC
>many|.|TRBJ2-1|TRBV7-8|16
CASSFPSRARHNEQFF
TGTGCCAGCAGCTTCCCCTCGAGGGCGCGTCACAATGAGCAGTTCTTC
>.|.|TRBJ2-1|TRBV11-2|14
CASTPPPKDNEQFF
TGTGCCAGCACCCCTCCCCCCAAGGACAATGAGCAGTTCTTC
>few|TRBD2|TRBJ2-5|TRBV6-6|15
CASSYSSSGEETQYF
TGTGCCAGCAGTTACTCGAGTAGCGGGGAAGAGACCCAGTACTTC
>.|TRBD2|TRBJ2-7|TRBV27|15
CASSWEPGRVNEQYF
TGTGCCAGCAGTTGGGAGCCCGGGAGGGTTAACGAGCAGTACTTC
>few|TRBD2|TRBJ2-1|TRBV13|14
CASSQRELGGEQFF
TGTGCCAGCAGCCAGCGGGAGTTGGGTGGTGAGCAGTTCTTC